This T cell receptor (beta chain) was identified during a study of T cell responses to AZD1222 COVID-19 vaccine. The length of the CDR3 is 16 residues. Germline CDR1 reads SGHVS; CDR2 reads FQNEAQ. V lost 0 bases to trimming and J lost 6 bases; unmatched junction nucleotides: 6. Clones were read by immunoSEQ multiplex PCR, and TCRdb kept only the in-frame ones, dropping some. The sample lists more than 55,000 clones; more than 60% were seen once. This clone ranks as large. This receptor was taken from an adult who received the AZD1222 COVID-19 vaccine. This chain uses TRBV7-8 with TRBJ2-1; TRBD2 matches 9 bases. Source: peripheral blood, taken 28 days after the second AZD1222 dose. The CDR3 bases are TGTGCCAGCAGCTTAGCGCCAGCGGGGGGCGTCAATGAGCAGTTCTTC. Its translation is CASSLAPAGGVNEQFF.